This T cell receptor beta chain stems from a study of T-cell reconstitution after alpha-beta-depleted transplantation in children listed by TCRdb under 2016. General notes on the study: T-cell immune reconstitution after TCRalphabeta/CD19-depleted allogeneic hematopoietic cell transplantation in children was quantitatively tracked in the study by means of TCR repertoire profiling. General findings and caveats noted by the study authors: In some patients, the high TCRbeta diversity seen at day 60 was put down to recipient T cells and intrathymic progenitors that had survived conditioning. The apparently early alphabetaT-cell count recovery about two months after transplant was reportedly dependent on only several hundred rapidly expanded clones derived from non-depleted graft cells. Over subsequent months, a decline in hyperexpanded clone frequencies was noted, and after one year, T-cell counts and TCRbeta diversity were mostly ascribed to newly produced T cells.

On this clonotype: Its antigen remains undetermined. No base quality information exists; no much larger clone differs at one position.

The germline V gene specifies KGHSH as CDR1 and LQKENI as CDR2. From cysteine to phenylalanine, the CDR3 is 12 amino acids long. The read is trimmed to its CDR3 DNA, 36 bases read in frame from base 1. V is cut by 3 bases and J by 9 bases, and the space between the germline ends is 11 bases. In the paper's terms, the treatment or condition label means: allogeneic hematopoietic cell transplantation with graft depleted of TCRalphabeta T cells and CD19 B cells. The children who served as transplant recipients had been given grafts of TCRalphabeta/CD19-depleted allogeneic hematopoietic cells. The protocol used for the library was PCR. Data came from an Illumina HiSeq 2500. TCR library preparation used molecular barcoding, with unique molecular identifiers applied to normalize quantification of the TCRbeta repertoire. The public sequencing data were trimmed at Q25 with fastp and processed into clonotypes with MiXCR by TCRdb, which kept only in-frame beta chains. Rows matching on CDR3 protein sequence are summarized as one entry with the most common DNA and genes. For this sample the table gives 130,000 or so distinct CDR3 sequences, of which around a tenth were detected only once. The ten largest clones represent about 24% of the sample.

This specimen consisted of PBMCs, mostly from graft donor cells, obtained 180 days after TCRalphabeta/CD19-depleted stem cell transplant. In this chain, TRBV18 is recombined with TRBJ1-1; a tentative D match to TRBD1 spans 6 bases. The sequence came from a girl in the first two years of life who had a stem cell transplant for combined immunodeficiency, so the T cells may come from the graft donor. The CDR3: CASSPGGGKAFF. The DNA is as follows: TGTGCCAGCTCACCCGGAGGGGGGAAAGCTTTCTTT. Where the CDR3 stops, the reference TRBV18 and TRBJ1-1 genes take over; the full variable domain is NAGVMQNPRHLVRRRGQEARLRCSPMKGHSHVYWYRQLPEEGLKFMVYLQKENIIDESGMPKERFSAEFPKEGPSILRIQQVVRGDSAAYFCASSPGGGKAFFGQGTRLTVV.